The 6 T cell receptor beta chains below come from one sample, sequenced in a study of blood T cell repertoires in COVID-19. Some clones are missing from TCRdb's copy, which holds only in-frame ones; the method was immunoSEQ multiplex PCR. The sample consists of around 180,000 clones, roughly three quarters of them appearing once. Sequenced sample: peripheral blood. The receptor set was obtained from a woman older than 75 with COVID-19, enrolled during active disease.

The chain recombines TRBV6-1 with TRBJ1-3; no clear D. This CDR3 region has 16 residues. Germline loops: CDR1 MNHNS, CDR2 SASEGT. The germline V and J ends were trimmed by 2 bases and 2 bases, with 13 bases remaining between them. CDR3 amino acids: CASSEWRLPPGNTIYF. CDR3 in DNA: TGTGCCAGCAGTGAATGGAGACTTCCTCCTGGAAACACCATATATTTT.

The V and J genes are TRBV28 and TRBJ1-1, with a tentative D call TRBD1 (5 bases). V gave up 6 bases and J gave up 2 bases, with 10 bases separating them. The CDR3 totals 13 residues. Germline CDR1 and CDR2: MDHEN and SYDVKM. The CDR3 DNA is TGTGCCAGCAGAACCCAGGGAAACACTGAAGCTTTCTTT. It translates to CASRTQGNTEAFF.

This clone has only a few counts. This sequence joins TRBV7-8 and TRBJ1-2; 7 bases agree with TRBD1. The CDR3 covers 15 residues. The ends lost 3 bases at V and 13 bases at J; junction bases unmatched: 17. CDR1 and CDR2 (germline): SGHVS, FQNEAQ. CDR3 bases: TGTGCCAGCAGCTTTTCTCCCGACAGGGTACAGTACCGCACCTTC. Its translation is CASSFSPDRVQYRTF.

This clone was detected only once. Here the CDR3 DNA reads TGTGCCAGCAGTTACCCGAGGACTAGCGGGGGGTGGGACATCTCCTACAATGAGCAGTTCTTC. Amino acid sequence: CASSYPRTSGGWDISYNEQFF. J is TRBJ2-1 and V is TRBV6-2 or TRBV6-3; 14 bases line up with TRBD2. J gave up 0 bases and V 2 bases, and 12 bases lay outside the gene matches. The CDR3 is made up of 21 amino acids. CDR1 and CDR2 from the germline V gene are MNHEY and SVGEGT.

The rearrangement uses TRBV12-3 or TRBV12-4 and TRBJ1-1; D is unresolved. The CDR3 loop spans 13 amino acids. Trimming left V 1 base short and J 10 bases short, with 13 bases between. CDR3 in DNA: TGTGCCAGCAGTTTAGGTAGGCCAGGCCCAGCTTTCTTT. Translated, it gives CASSLGRPGPAFF.

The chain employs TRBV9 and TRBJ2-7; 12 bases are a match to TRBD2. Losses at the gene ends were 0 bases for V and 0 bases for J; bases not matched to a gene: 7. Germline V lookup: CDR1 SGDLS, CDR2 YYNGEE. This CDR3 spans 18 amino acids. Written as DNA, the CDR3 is TGTGCCAGCAGCGTAGGATTGACTAGCGGGGGCCGCTCCTACGAGCAGTACTTC. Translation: CASSVGLTSGGRSYEQYF.